Below are 13 T cell receptor beta chains sequenced from a single sample in a study of CD8+CD57+ T cells in acquired aplastic anemia. Genomic DNA was employed as the template in profiling TCR beta VDJ and CDR3. TCRdb redid the calling of the reads with MiXCR, one entry per CDR3 protein. The table lists about 220,000 distinct CDR3 sequences, 34% of them singletons. The specimen sequenced was sorted CD4+, CD8+, or CD8+CD57+ T cells (not recorded which) from PBMCs. These receptor sequences come from a human donor in good health, serving as a control.

This clonotype was seen many times. The chain combines TRBV6-1 with TRBJ1-6; unclear D gene. CDR1 MNHNS and CDR2 SASEGT come from the germline V gene. This CDR3 has 13 residues. V lost 5 bases, J lost 7 bases, and 9 bases lay in between. CDR3 loop: CASSLNQNSPLHF. The DNA for the CDR3 is TGTGCCAGCAGTCTTAACCAGAATTCACCCCTCCACTTT.

This clonotype was seen repeatedly, ten times or more. At one boundary the junction diverges from the germline segment, which might be a read error. This chain uses TRBV12-3 or TRBV12-4 with TRBJ2-7; 11 bases fit TRBD2. The CDR3 contains 14 residues. The CDR3 sequence: CASSLAGGPYEQYF. The CDR3, as DNA: TGTGCCAGCAGCTTAGCGGGGGGGCCCTACGAGCAGTACTTC.

This clonotype was found many times. The rearrangement links TRBV20-1 to TRBJ2-3; D not resolved. CDR1 DFQATT and CDR2 SNEGSKA come from the germline V gene (reference sequence). The CDR3 is made up of 14 amino acids. Trimming removed 3 bases from V and 0 bases from J, with 10 bases in between. CDR3 sequence: CSARAWGSTDTQYF. The CDR3 DNA reads as TGCAGTGCTAGGGCCTGGGGTAGCACAGATACGCAGTATTTT.

A remark on this clonotype: This may be a read error, as it is one base from a much larger clone. The conserved phenylalanine or tryptophan is not found at the CDR3 terminus, so this likely reflects a read error. The chain uses TRBV4-1 and TRBJ2-7, with TRBD2 matching over 7 bases. The CDR3 totals 16 residues. The germline gives CDR1 MGHRA, CDR2 YSYEKL. Trimming took 1 base from V and 3 from J; bases not matched to a gene: 9. CDR3 amino acids: CASSQGPSGTYYEQYS. The CDR3 coding sequence is TGCGCCAGCAGCCAAGGCCCTAGCGGCACCTACTACGAGCAGTACTCC.

As regards this clonotype: This may be a read error, as it is one base from a much larger clone. This chain connects TRBV11-1 to TRBJ2-1; a weak D match, TRBD2 (5 bases). This CDR3 spans 16 amino acids. The germline V gene has CDR1 SGHAT and CDR2 FQDESV (reference sequence). The ends were cut back, 5 bases at V and 3 bases at J, with 17 bases in the middle. In DNA form, the CDR3 reads TGTGCCAGCAGCCTCCTCGGAGGTGTGGGCTACAATGAGCAGTTCTTC. Translated: CASSLLGGVGYNEQFF.

This clonotype was detected ten times or more. The chain links TRBV2 to TRBJ2-1; 7 nucleotides align to TRBD2. The V and J ends lost 7 bases and 4 bases, in that order; junction bases with no gene match: 7. This CDR3 is 14 amino acids long. Germline V gives CDR1 SNHLY, CDR2 FYNNEI. CDR3 DNA sequence: TGTGCCAGCATAGGGGCTAGCGGATACAATGAGCAGTTCTTC. Translation gives CASIGASGYNEQFF.

This clonotype was seen many times. The chain couples TRBV6-4 to TRBJ1-5, with no clear D. The CDR3 is 13 residues long. Trimming removed 4 bases from V and 1 base from J, with 5 bases in between. The germline V gene encodes CDR1 MRHNA and CDR2 SNTAGT. CDR3 sequence (DNA): TGTGCCAGCAGTGTGCACAGCAATCAGCCCCAGCATTTT. This sequence encodes CASSVHSNQPQHF.

This clonotype was counted at least ten times. The rearrangement uses TRBV20-1 and TRBJ2-7; 7 bases are a match to TRBD1. Germline values: CDR1 DFQATT, CDR2 SNEGSKA (reference sequence). V lost 6 bases and J lost 3; bases outside the gene matches: 8. This CDR3 has 13 amino acids. CDR3 amino acids: CSAQPDRDYEQYF. The CDR3 nucleotides read TGCAGTGCCCAACCCGACAGGGACTACGAGCAGTACTTC.

Comments on this clonotype: This may arise from a read error, as a much more abundant clone is one base away. The chain has TRBV19 and TRBJ1-2; a possible D gene is TRBD1 (5 bases). This CDR3 is 16 amino acids long. From germline, CDR1 is LNHDA and CDR2 SQIVND (reference sequence). The CDR3 here is CVSSIEARGIGYGYTF. Here the CDR3 DNA reads TGTGTCAGTAGTATAGAGGCTAGGGGAATAGGCTATGGCTACACCTTC. The full variable domain, with the rest looked up from reference TRBV19 and TRBJ1-2, is DGGITQSPKYLFRKEGQNVTLSCEQNLNHDAMYWYRQDPGQGLRLIYYSQIVNDFQKGDIAEGYSVSREKKESFPLTVTSAQKNPTAFYLCVSSIEARGIGYGYTFGSGTRLTVV.

In its sample, this clonotype was seen once. The rearrangement uses TRBV29-1 and TRBJ2-1; 7 bases match TRBD1. The CDR3 is made up of 13 amino acids. Trimming cost V 8 bases and J 5 bases; bases outside gene matches: 9. Germline V gene sequence: CDR1 SQVTM, CDR2 ANQGSEA. The CDR3 nucleotides read TGCAGCAGTGAGACAGGGACGAACAATGAGCAGTTCTTC. It translates to CSSETGTNNEQFF.

The chain combines TRBV29-1 with TRBJ2-5; D unclear. V dropped 4 bases and J dropped 3 bases, with 12 bases sitting between them. The CDR3 totals 13 residues. CDR1 and CDR2 from the germline V gene are SQVTM and ANQGSEA. The DNA of the CDR3 is TGCAGCGTTGGATGGGCAGTTAAAGAGACCCAGTACTTC. Translating it yields CSVGWAVKETQYF.

This clonotype was found once. The gene calls are TRBV19 and TRBJ1-5, with D uncertain. Between the trimmed V and J ends, which lost 5 bases and 5 bases, there was a span of 7 bases. There are 12 residues in the CDR3. CDR1 is LNHDA, CDR2 SQIVND, per germline (reference sequence). CDR3 protein: CASSLSHQPQHF. CDR3 in DNA: TGTGCCAGTAGTCTGTCACATCAGCCCCAGCATTTT.

This chain joins TRBV2 and TRBJ2-7; D ambiguous. Trimming took 2 bases from V and 0 from J, leaving 5 bases between them. The CDR3 spans 13 residues. Germline V gene lookup returns CDR1 SNHLY and CDR2 FYNNEI. The CDR3 protein is CASSESVSYEQYF. CDR3 bases: TGTGCCAGCAGTGAAAGCGTCTCCTACGAGCAGTACTTC.